This is a list of T cell receptor beta chains from one sample in a study of T cell responses to AZD1222 COVID-19 vaccine. Sequenced by immunoSEQ multiplex PCR; TCRdb stores in-frame clones only, minus some. Here the sample spans fewer than 130,000 clones, nearly 90% being singletons. The starting material was peripheral blood, obtained 28 days after the second AZD1222 dose. Source of these receptors: an adult who received the AZD1222 COVID-19 vaccine. CDR3s include the opening cysteine and the closing phenylalanine or tryptophan. The D gene is left open where the match is weak. A row's size may be missing; if present it is once, few, many or a size class.

>NA|TRBD2|TRBV5-1|TRBJ2-3
CASSSTSGRTDTQYF
TGCGCCAGCAGCAGTACTAGCGGGAGAACAGATACGCAGTATTTT
>NA|TRBD1|TRBV28|TRBJ1-1
CASKSPGGYTEAFF
TGTGCCAGCAAATCTCCAGGGGGTTACACTGAAGCTTTCTTT
>NA|TRBD2|TRBV4-1|TRBJ2-7
CASSRLAGGEGSYEQYF
TGCGCCAGCAGCCGTCTAGCGGGAGGTGAAGGATCCTACGAGCAGTACTTC
>NA|TRBD1|TRBV6-2/TRBV6-3|TRBJ1-2
CASSQPGQQNYGYTF
TGTGCCAGCAGTCAACCGGGACAGCAAAACTATGGCTACACCTTC
>NA|NA|TRBV7-3|TRBJ2-1
CASSQTRRDEQFF
TGTGCCAGCAGCCAGACTAGGAGAGACGAGCAGTTCTTC
>NA|NA|TRBV16|TRBJ1-1
CASSRNTGPLENTEAFF
TGTGCCAGCAGCCGCAACACAGGGCCCCTAGAGAACACTGAAGCTTTCTTT
>NA|TRBD1|TRBV6-5|TRBJ1-5
CASSLTGASNQPQHF
TGTGCCAGCAGTTTGACAGGGGCTAGCAATCAGCCCCAGCATTTT
>NA|TRBD1|TRBV24-1|TRBJ2-7
CATSAGTENEQYF
TGTGCCACCAGTGCCGGGACAGAGAACGAGCAGTACTTC
>NA|TRBD2|TRBV15|TRBJ2-7
CATSSEAGGSYEQYF
TGTGCCACCAGCAGTGAAGCGGGAGGCTCCTACGAGCAGTACTTC
>NA|TRBD1|TRBV5-4|TRBJ2-1
CASSSPRAGGSSYNEQFF
TGTGCCAGCAGCTCGCCCCGCGCAGGGGGCAGCTCCTACAATGAGCAGTTCTTC
>NA|TRBD1|TRBV4-3|TRBJ2-7
CASSQEVGQGREQYF
TGCGCCAGCAGCCAAGAGGTTGGACAGGGGCGCGAGCAGTACTTC
>NA|NA|TRBV10-3|TRBJ2-5
CAIMNGSFSETQYF
TGTGCCATCATGAACGGGAGCTTCTCAGAGACCCAGTACTTC
>NA|TRBD1|TRBV7-9|TRBJ1-2
CASSFETGDDSYGYTF
TGTGCCAGCAGCTTCGAGACAGGGGACGACTCCTATGGCTACACCTTC
>once|TRBD2|TRBV3-1/TRBV3-2|TRBJ2-1
CASSLLAGGRNEQFF
TGTGCCAGCAGTTTACTAGCGGGAGGACGAAATGAGCAGTTCTTC
>NA|TRBD1|TRBV30|TRBJ2-3
CAWSKDRGSTDTQYF
TGTGCCTGGAGTAAGGACAGGGGGAGCACAGATACGCAGTATTTT
>NA|TRBD1|TRBV15|TRBJ2-3
CATSRGTGGIWDTQYF
TGTGCCACCAGCAGAGGGACAGGGGGCATATGGGATACGCAGTATTTT
>NA|NA|TRBV12-3/TRBV12-4|TRBJ1-4
CASGPATNEKLFF
TGTGCCAGCGGCCCCGCAACTAATGAAAAACTGTTTTTT
>NA|NA|TRBV3-1/TRBV3-2|TRBJ1-4
CASSEGRINEKLFF
TGTGCCAGCAGCGAGGGGCGTATTAATGAAAAACTGTTTTTT
>NA|TRBD2|TRBV7-9|TRBJ2-1
CASSPGTSGSTDNEQFF
TGTGCCAGCAGCCCCGGGACTAGCGGGAGTACGGACAATGAGCAGTTCTTC
>NA|NA|TRBV5-1|TRBJ2-1
CASSVRDFLFEQFF
TGCGCCAGCAGCGTACGGGACTTTTTGTTTGAGCAGTTCTTC
>NA|TRBD1|TRBV29-1|TRBJ1-2
CSVGTGNSEGYTF
TGCAGCGTAGGGACAGGGAACTCCGAGGGCTACACCTTC
>NA|TRBD1|TRBV6-1|TRBJ1-6
CASINRGGNSPLHF
TGTGCCAGCATCAACAGGGGGGGTAATTCACCCCTCCACTTT
>NA|TRBD2|TRBV4-1|TRBJ2-1
CASSHPGLRGPYSGDINEQFF
TGCGCCAGCAGCCACCCGGGACTCCGGGGACCATACAGCGGGGATATCAATGAGCAGTTCTTC
>NA|TRBD2|TRBV2|TRBJ2-7
CASSLTSGSYEQYF
TGTGCCAGCAGTCTGACTAGCGGTTCCTACGAGCAGTACTTC
>NA|NA|TRBV5-1|TRBJ1-1
CASSLGPGNTEAFF
TGCGCCAGCAGCCTTGGGCCGGGGAACACTGAAGCTTTCTTT
>NA|NA|TRBV6-1|TRBJ2-1
CASSEKSHDEQFF
TGTGCCAGCAGTGAAAAGTCGCACGATGAGCAGTTCTTC
>NA|NA|TRBV5-1|TRBJ2-3
CASSGGFGTDTQYF
TGCGCCAGCAGCGGCGGGTTTGGCACAGATACGCAGTATTTT
>NA|NA|TRBV6-2/TRBV6-3|TRBJ2-5
CASSRSRFTQETQYF
TGTGCCAGCAGTCGATCGCGATTCACTCAGGAGACCCAGTACTTC
>few|TRBD2|TRBV30|TRBJ2-2
CAWQQGTSGRTGELFF
TGTGCCTGGCAACAGGGGACTAGCGGGAGAACCGGGGAGCTGTTTTTT
>NA|NA|TRBV27|TRBJ2-2
CASGMTGELFF
TGTGCCAGCGGGATGACCGGGGAGCTGTTTTTT
>NA|NA|TRBV4-2|TRBJ2-5
CASSQEITGEGETQYF
TGTGCCAGCAGCCAGGAAATAACGGGAGAAGGAGAGACCCAGTACTTC
>NA|NA|TRBV5-5|TRBJ1-5
CARGGVSNQPQHF
TGTGCCAGGGGAGGGGTCAGCAATCAGCCCCAGCATTTT
>NA|NA|TRBV5-5|TRBJ1-3
CASSLDGRAGNTIYF
TGTGCCAGCAGCTTGGATGGCAGGGCTGGAAACACCATATATTTT
>NA|NA|TRBV11-2|TRBJ1-3
CASSFQVGNTIYF
TGTGCCAGCAGCTTCCAAGTGGGGAACACCATATATTTT
>NA|NA|TRBV6-5|TRBJ2-3
CASRSAMGLDTQYF
TGTGCCAGCAGATCTGCGATGGGTTTGGATACGCAGTATTTT
>NA|NA|TRBV4-1|TRBJ2-3
CASSQDPFGSGAADTQYF
TGCGCCAGCAGCCAAGATCCTTTCGGGTCAGGGGCGGCAGATACGCAGTATTTT
>NA|NA|TRBV9|TRBJ1-1
CASKREVGAGEAFF
TGTGCCAGTAAGAGGGAGGTGGGGGCTGGTGAAGCTTTCTTT
>NA|TRBD1|TRBV10-3|TRBJ1-3
CAIRQQAGTGKFSGNTIYF
TGTGCCATCAGACAACAAGCCGGGACAGGGAAATTCTCTGGAAACACCATATATTTT
>NA|TRBD2|TRBV28|TRBJ2-5
CASSLGGTVQETQYF
TGTGCCAGCAGTTTGGGGGGGACGGTACAAGAGACCCAGTACTTC
>NA|TRBD1|TRBV30|TRBJ1-4
CAWSVGGQGREKLFF
TGTGCCTGGAGTGTAGGGGGACAGGGGCGTGAAAAACTGTTTTTT
>NA|NA|TRBV28|TRBJ1-5
CASIPGTPYGAYSNQPQHF
TGTGCCAGCATCCCCGGGACTCCCTATGGGGCGTATAGCAATCAGCCCCAGCATTTT
>once|NA|TRBV11-2|TRBJ2-5
CASSLGRVETQYF
TGTGCCAGCAGCTTAGGCAGGGTAGAGACCCAGTACTTC
>NA|TRBD2|TRBV5-1|TRBJ2-7
CASSWSSGRVYEQYF
TGCGCCAGCAGCTGGTCTAGCGGGAGGGTATACGAGCAGTACTTC
>NA|NA|TRBV7-2|TRBJ2-3
CASSPSGLARRGYDTQYF
TGTGCCAGCAGCCCCAGTGGGCTAGCCCGGCGTGGTTACGATACGCAGTATTTT
>NA|TRBD2|TRBV5-1|TRBJ2-7
CASSPVASGTLYEQYF
TGCGCCAGCAGCCCCGTTGCTAGCGGGACCCTTTACGAGCAGTACTTC
>NA|TRBD1|TRBV30|TRBJ2-6
CAWSGHGQGNLAGANVLTF
TGTGCCTGGAGTGGGCACGGACAGGGAAATTTGGCTGGGGCCAACGTCCTGACTTTC
>NA|NA|TRBV19|TRBJ2-4
CASSGLTELAKNIQYF
TGTGCCAGTAGTGGGCTGACAGAACTAGCCAAAAACATTCAGTACTTC
>NA|TRBD2|TRBV5-1|TRBJ2-7
CASSFLSGAFSYEQYF
TGCGCCAGCAGCTTTCTAAGCGGGGCGTTCTCCTACGAGCAGTACTTC
>NA|TRBD2|TRBV28|TRBJ2-1
CASSETAGLAGGLYNEQFF
TGTGCCAGCAGTGAAACAGCCGGACTAGCGGGAGGGCTTTACAATGAGCAGTTCTTC
>NA|NA|TRBV5-1|TRBJ2-3
CASSLATEDTQYF
TGCGCCAGCAGCTTGGCCACCGAAGATACGCAGTATTTT
>once|NA|TRBV11-2|TRBJ1-6
CASSLDGNSPLHF
TGTGCCAGCAGCTTAGACGGGAATTCACCCCTCCACTTT
>once|NA|TRBV11-2|TRBJ1-1
CASSYPGRGKTEAFF
TGTGCCAGCAGCTACCCGGGACGGGGGAAAACTGAAGCTTTCTTT